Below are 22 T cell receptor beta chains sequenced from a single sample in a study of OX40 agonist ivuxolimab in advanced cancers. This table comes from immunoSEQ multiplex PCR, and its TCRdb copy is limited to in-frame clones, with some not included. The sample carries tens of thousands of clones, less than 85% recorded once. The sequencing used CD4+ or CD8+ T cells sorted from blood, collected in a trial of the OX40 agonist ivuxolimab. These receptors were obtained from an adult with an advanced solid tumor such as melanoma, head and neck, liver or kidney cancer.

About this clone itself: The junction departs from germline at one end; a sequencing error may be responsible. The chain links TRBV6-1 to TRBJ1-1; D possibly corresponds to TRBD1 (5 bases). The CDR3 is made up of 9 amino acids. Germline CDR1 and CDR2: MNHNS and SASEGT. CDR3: CASNPLGQF. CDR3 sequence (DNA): TGTGCCAGCAATCCACTCGGACAATTT.

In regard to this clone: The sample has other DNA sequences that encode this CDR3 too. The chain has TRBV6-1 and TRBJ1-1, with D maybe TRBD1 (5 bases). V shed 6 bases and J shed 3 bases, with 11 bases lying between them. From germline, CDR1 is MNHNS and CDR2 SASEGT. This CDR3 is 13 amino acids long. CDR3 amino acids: CASSLTGDTEAFF. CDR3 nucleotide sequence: TGTGCCAGCAGCCTTACGGGGGACACTGAAGCTTTCTTT.

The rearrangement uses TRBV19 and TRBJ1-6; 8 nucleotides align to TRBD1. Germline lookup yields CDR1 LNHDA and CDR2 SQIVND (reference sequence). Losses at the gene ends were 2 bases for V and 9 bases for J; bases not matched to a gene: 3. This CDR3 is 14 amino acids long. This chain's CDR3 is CASSIQGAASPLHF. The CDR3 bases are TGTGCCAGTAGTATACAGGGGGCGGCTTCACCCCTCCACTTT.

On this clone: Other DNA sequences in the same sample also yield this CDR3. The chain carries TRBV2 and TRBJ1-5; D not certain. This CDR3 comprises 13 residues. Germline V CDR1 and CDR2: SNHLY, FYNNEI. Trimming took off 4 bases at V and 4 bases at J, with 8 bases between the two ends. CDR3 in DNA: TGTGCCAGCAGTGTGGGTGGGAATCAGCCCCAGCATTTT. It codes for CASSVGGNQPQHF.

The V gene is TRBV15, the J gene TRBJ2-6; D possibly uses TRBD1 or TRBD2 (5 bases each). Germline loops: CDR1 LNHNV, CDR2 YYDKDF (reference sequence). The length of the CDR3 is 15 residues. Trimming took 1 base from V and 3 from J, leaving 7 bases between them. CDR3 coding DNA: TGTGCCACCAGCAGAGGGGGGTTTGGGGCCAACGTCCTGACTTTC. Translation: CATSRGGFGANVLTF.

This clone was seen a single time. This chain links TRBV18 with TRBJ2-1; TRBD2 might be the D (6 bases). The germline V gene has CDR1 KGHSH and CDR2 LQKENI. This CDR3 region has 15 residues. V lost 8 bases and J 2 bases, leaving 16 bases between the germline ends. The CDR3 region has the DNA TGTGCCAGCGGTTCTCGGAGGGAAACCTACAATGAGCAGTTCTTC. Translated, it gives CASGSRRETYNEQFF.

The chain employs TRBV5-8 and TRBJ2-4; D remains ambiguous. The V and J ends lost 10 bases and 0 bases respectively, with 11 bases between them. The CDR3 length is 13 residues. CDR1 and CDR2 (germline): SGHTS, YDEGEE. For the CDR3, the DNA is TGTGCCGGGGTTAGGCTAGCCAAAAACATTCAGTACTTC. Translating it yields CAGVRLAKNIQYF.

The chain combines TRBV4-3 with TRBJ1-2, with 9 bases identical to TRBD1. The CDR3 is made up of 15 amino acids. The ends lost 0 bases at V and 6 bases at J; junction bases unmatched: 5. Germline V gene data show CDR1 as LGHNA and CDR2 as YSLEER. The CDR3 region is CASSQDPRDRDGYTF. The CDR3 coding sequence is TGCGCCAGCAGCCAAGATCCGCGGGACAGGGATGGCTACACCTTC.

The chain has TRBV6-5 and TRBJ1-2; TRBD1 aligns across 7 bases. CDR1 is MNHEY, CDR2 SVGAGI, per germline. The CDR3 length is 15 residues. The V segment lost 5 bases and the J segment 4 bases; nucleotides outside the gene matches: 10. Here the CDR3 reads CASSRLSGQSYGYTF. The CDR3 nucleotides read TGTGCCAGCAGTCGTCTATCGGGACAGTCCTATGGCTACACCTTC.

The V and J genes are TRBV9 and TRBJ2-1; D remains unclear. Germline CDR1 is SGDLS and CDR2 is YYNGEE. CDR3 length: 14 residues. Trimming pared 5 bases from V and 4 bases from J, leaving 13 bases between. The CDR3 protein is CASSPYLSYNEQFF. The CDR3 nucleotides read TGTGCCAGCAGTCCTTACCTCTCTTACAATGAGCAGTTCTTC.

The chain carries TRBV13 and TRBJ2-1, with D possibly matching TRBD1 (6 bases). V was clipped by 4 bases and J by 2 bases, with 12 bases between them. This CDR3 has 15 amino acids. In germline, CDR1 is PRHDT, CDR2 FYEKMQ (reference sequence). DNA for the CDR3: TGTGCCAGCAGCTCCCCTAAGGGGGCCTACAATGAGCAGTTCTTC. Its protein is CASSSPKGAYNEQFF. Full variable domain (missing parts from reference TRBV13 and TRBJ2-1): AAGVIQSPRHLIKEKRETATLKCYPIPRHDTVYWYQQGPGQDPQFLISFYEKMQSDKGSIPDRFSAQQFSDYHSELNMSSLELGDSALYFCASSSPKGAYNEQFFGPGTRLTVL.

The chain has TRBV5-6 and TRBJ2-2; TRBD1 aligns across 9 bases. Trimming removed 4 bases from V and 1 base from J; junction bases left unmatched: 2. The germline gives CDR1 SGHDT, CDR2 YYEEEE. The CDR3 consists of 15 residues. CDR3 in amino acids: CASSATGGNTGELFF. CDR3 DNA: TGTGCCAGCAGCGCGACAGGGGGGAACACCGGGGAGCTGTTTTTT.

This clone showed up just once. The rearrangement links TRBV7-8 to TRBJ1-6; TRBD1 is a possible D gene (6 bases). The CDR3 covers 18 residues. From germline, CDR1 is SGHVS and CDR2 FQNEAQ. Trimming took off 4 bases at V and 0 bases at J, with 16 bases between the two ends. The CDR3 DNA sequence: TGTGCCAGCAGCTCGACAGGTTTTCTTAGCTCCTATAATTCACCCCTCCACTTT. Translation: CASSSTGFLSSYNSPLHF.

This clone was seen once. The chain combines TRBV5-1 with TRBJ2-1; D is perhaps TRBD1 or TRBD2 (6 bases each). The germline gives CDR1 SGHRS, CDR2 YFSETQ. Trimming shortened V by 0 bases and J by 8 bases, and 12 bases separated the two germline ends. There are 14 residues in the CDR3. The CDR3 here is CASSLGLRGDEQFF. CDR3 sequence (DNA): TGCGCCAGCAGCTTGGGGTTAAGGGGGGATGAGCAGTTCTTC.

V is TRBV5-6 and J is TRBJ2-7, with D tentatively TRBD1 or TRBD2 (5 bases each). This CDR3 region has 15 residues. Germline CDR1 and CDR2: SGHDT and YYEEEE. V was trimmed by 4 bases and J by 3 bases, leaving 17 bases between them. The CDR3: CASSAATGGRYEQYF. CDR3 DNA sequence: TGTGCCAGCAGCGCCGCGACTGGGGGACGCTACGAGCAGTACTTC. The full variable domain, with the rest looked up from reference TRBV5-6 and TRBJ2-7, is DAGVTQSPTHLIKTRGQQVTLRCSPKSGHDTVSWYQQALGQGPQFIFQYYEEEERQRGNFPDRFSGHQFPNYSSELNVNALLLGDSALYLCASSAATGGRYEQYFGPGTRLTVT.

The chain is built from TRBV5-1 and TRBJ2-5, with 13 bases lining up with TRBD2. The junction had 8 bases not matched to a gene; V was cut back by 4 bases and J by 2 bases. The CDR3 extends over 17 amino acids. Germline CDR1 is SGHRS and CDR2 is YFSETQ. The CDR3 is CASSLGLAGAPQETQYF. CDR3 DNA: TGCGCCAGCAGCCTAGGACTAGCGGGGGCGCCTCAAGAGACCCAGTACTTC.

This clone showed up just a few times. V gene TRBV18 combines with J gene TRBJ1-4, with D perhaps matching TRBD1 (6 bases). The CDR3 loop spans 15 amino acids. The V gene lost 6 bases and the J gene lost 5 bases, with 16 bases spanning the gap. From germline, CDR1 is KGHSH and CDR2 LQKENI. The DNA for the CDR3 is TGTGCCAGCTCGAACGGAGGGGGGAAAAATGAAAAACTGTTTTTT. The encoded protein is CASSNGGGKNEKLFF. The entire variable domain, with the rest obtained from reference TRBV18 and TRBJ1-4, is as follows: NAGVMQNPRHLVRRRGQEARLRCSPMKGHSHVYWYRQLPEEGLKFMVYLQKENIIDESGMPKERFSAEFPKEGPSILRIQQVVRGDSAAYFCASSNGGGKNEKLFFGSGTQLSVL.

CDR3 protein: CASSEGRLSGNTIYF. The CDR3 DNA reads as TGTGCCAGTAGTGAAGGACGGCTCTCTGGAAACACCATATATTTT. The V and J genes are TRBV19 and TRBJ1-3; D gene unclear. V dropped 5 bases and J dropped 0 bases, with 11 bases sitting between them. Germline V gene lookup returns CDR1 LNHDA and CDR2 SQIVND (reference sequence). The CDR3 extends over 15 amino acids.

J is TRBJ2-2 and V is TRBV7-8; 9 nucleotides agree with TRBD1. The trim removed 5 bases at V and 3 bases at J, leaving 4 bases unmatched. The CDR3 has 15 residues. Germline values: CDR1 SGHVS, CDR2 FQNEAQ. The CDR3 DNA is TGTGCCAGCAGCCCCCGGGACAGGGACACCGGGGAGCTGTTTTTT. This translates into CASSPRDRDTGELFF.

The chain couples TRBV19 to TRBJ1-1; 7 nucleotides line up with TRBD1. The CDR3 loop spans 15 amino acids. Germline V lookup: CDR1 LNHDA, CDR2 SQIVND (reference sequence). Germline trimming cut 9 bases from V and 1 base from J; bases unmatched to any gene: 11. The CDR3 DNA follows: TGTGCCAGCACTACAGGGGATGATTGGAACACTGAAGCTTTCTTT. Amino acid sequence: CASTTGDDWNTEAFF.

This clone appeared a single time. Here the CDR3 reads CASSVDGLDSYEQYF. CDR3 DNA sequence: TGTGCCAGCAGCGTCGACGGGTTGGACTCCTACGAGCAGTACTTC. This chain connects TRBV9 to TRBJ2-7; the D is unclear. The CDR3 totals 15 residues. Per germline, CDR1 SGDLS and CDR2 YYNGEE. Trimming shortened V by 2 bases and J by 0 bases, and 12 bases separated the two germline ends.

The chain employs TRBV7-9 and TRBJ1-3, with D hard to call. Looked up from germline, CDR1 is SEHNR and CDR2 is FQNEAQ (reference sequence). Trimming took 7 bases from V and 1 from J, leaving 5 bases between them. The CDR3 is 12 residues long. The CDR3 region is CASTASGNTIYF. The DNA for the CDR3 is TGTGCCAGCACCGCATCTGGAAACACCATATATTTT. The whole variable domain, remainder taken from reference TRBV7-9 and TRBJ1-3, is DTGVSQNPRHKITKRGQNVTFRCDPISEHNRLYWYRQTLGQGPEFLTYFQNEAQLEKSRLLSDRFSAERPKGSFSTLEIQRTEQGDSAMYLCASTASGNTIYFGEGSWLTVV.